This T cell receptor (beta chain) came from a study of T cell clonality in common variable immunodeficiency. Caucasian heritage predominated among both patients and controls. The data were produced by immunoSEQ multiplex PCR, yet TCRdb's version contains in-frame clones alone and is incomplete. Recorded here are over 30,000 clones, none singletons. About this clone: Antigen unknown. The DNA ends 3 residues before the CDR3 does, and the rest of the CDR3 is filled in from the germline J gene.

Trimming pared 0 bases from V and 2 bases from J, leaving 18 bases between. CDR3 size: 18 residues. CDR1 PRHDT and CDR2 FYEKMQ come from the germline V gene (reference sequence). Notes on the study in general: Reportedly, TCR beta sequences from common variable immunodeficiency showed fewer deletions and N-nucleotide insertions.

The chain uses TRBV13 and TRBJ2-3; D perhaps matches TRBD2 (7 bases). The clonotype was recovered from a person aged 18 to 75 in good health. The sequenced material came from peripheral blood mononuclear cells. The sequenced CDR3 bases are TGTGCCAGCAGCTTAGGCGAGGGGGGGCGAGCCCTCACAGATACG. It encodes CASSLGEGGRALTDT. The CDR3 reads in full as CASSLGEGGRALTDTQYF.